The 16 T cell receptor beta chains below were found in one sample sequenced in a study of vaccination and CD4 T cells after COVID-19. Treatment given: approximately 11-day PBMC culture with coronavirus spike peptide pools or control peptides (ViraFEST assay). The unexposed donor provided CD4+ T cells, which were taken before the COVID-19 pandemic (2011-2018). Cultured CD4+ T-cell DNA underwent Oncomine TCR Beta short-read sequencing. TCRdb redid the calling of the PCR reads with MiXCR, one entry per CDR3 protein. The data contain about 3,400 distinct CDR3 sequences, less than 25% of them seen just once; the ten biggest clones take up roughly 27%. The antigens these receptors bind are not known. Sequenced input: CD4+ T cells from blood, cultured in vitro. The receptors were gathered from a human donor in good health.

The chain recombines TRBV7-2 with TRBJ2-3; possibly TRBD2 for D (5 bases). Between the trimmed V and J ends, which lost 2 bases and 0 bases, there was a span of 9 bases. There are 15 residues in the CDR3. Germline CDR1 and CDR2: SGHTA and FQGNSA. The CDR3 is CASSLRGLSTDTQYF. In DNA, the CDR3 is TGTGCCAGCAGCTTACGCGGGCTTAGCACAGATACGCAGTATTTT.

This rearrangement joins TRBV7-3 to TRBJ2-1; TRBD2 is a possible D gene (5 bases). Trimming shortened V by 5 bases and J by 6 bases, and 20 bases separated the two germline ends. CDR1 and CDR2 from the germline V gene are SGHTA and FQGTGA. CDR3 size: 16 residues. The CDR3 region has the DNA TGTGCCAGCAGCCTCGTAGGCAAGTGGACTCCCAATGAGCAGTTCTTC. Its translation: CASSLVGKWTPNEQFF.

This clonotype was recorded a few times. The rearrangement joins TRBV14 to TRBJ1-1, with TRBD1 as a possible D gene (6 bases). CDR3 length equals 15 residues. The germline CDR1 and CDR2 sequences are SGHDN and FVKESK. V gave up 1 base and J gave up 5 bases, with 14 bases separating them. The CDR3: CASSQGFQGWTEAFF. CDR3 sequence (DNA): TGTGCCAGCAGCCAAGGATTCCAGGGGTGGACTGAAGCTTTCTTT.

The J gene is TRBJ1-1, the V gene TRBV18, with 8 bases matching TRBD1. Germline trimming cut 3 bases from V and 5 bases from J; bases unmatched to any gene: 8. The CDR3 runs 15 residues. Germline-derived CDR1 and CDR2 are KGHSH and LQKENI. DNA for the CDR3: TGTGCCAGCTCACCCTCGGACAGGGCCGGTACTGAAGCTTTCTTT. It translates to CASSPSDRAGTEAFF. Full variable domain (remainder filled in from reference TRBV18 and TRBJ1-1): NAGVMQNPRHLVRRRGQEARLRCSPMKGHSHVYWYRQLPEEGLKFMVYLQKENIIDESGMPKERFSAEFPKEGPSILRIQQVVRGDSAAYFCASSPSDRAGTEAFFGQGTRLTVV.

J is TRBJ2-1 and V is TRBV15, with 9 bases fitting TRBD2. The CDR3 contains 16 residues. J was trimmed by 2 bases and V by 3 bases; bases with no gene match: 5. The germline V gene has CDR1 LNHNV and CDR2 YYDKDF (reference sequence). CDR3: CATSRELAGTYNEQFF. In nucleotides, the CDR3 is TGTGCCACCAGCAGGGAACTAGCGGGCACCTACAATGAGCAGTTCTTC. Full variable domain (outside the CDR3, taken from reference TRBV15 and TRBJ2-1): DAMVIQNPRYQVTQFGKPVTLSCSQTLNHNVMYWYQQKSSQAPKLLFHYYDKDFNNEADTPDNFQSRRPNTSFCFLDIRSPGLGDTAMYLCATSRELAGTYNEQFFGPGTRLTVL.

CDR3 DNA: TGTGCCACCAATAGACAGGGTATCGGGGAGCTGTTTTTT. Protein product: CATNRQGIGELFF. J is TRBJ2-2 and V is TRBV24-1, with TRBD1 matching 7 bases. Germline V gene sequence: CDR1 KGHDR, CDR2 SFDVKD. The CDR3 consists of 13 residues. V shed 8 bases and J 7 bases; nucleotides not matched to a gene: 6.

CDR3 loop: CASSQGAATAYNEQFF. CDR3 nucleotide sequence: TGCGCCAGCAGCCAAGGTGCGGCTACTGCCTACAATGAGCAGTTCTTC. The chain couples TRBV4-1 to TRBJ2-1, with D uncertain. Germline V gene data show CDR1 as MGHRA and CDR2 as YSYEKL. Trimming shortened V by 1 base and J by 2 bases, and 12 bases separated the two germline ends. The CDR3 is 16 amino acids.

The chain links TRBV29-1 to TRBJ1-1; D gene uncertain. The germline gives CDR1 SQVTM, CDR2 ANQGSEA. With 5 bases removed from V and 1 base from J, the gap between germline ends came to 8 bases. The CDR3 length is 12 residues. The CDR3 bases are TGCAGCGTTCTCAGAGGGAACACTGAAGCTTTCTTT. Its translation: CSVLRGNTEAFF.

There are a few counts of this clonotype. This chain joins TRBV20-1 and TRBJ2-7; TRBD2 is a possible D gene (6 bases). The germline V gene has CDR1 DFQATT and CDR2 SNEGSKA (reference sequence). The CDR3 loop spans 17 amino acids. The V gene lost 3 bases and the J gene lost 2 bases, with 23 bases spanning the gap. CDR3 nucleotides: TGCAGTGCTAGGAGCCCGACAGCTGGCGCGGGGACCTACGAGCAGTACTTC. The encoded protein is CSARSPTAGAGTYEQYF.

This clonotype ranks as medium-sized. The rearrangement uses TRBV27 and TRBJ1-5; the D gene is possibly TRBD1 (6 bases). The CDR3 is 14 amino acids. Trimming left V 9 bases short and J 3 bases short, with 15 bases between. Germline V gene data show CDR1 as MNHEY and CDR2 as SMNVEV (reference sequence). The CDR3 loop reads CASSQDRANQPQHF. The CDR3, as DNA: TGTGCCAGTTCCCAGGACAGAGCCAATCAGCCCCAGCATTTT.

The gene calls are TRBV5-4 and TRBJ1-4; the match to TRBD1 covers 11 bases. The J segment lost 8 bases and the V segment lost 4 bases, leaving 7 bases of the junction unmatched. Germline CDR1 and CDR2: SGHNT and YYREEE (reference sequence). The CDR3 runs to 15 residues. CDR3 loop: CASSQGQGAREKLFF. In DNA form, the CDR3 reads TGTGCCAGCAGCCAAGGACAGGGGGCTAGGGAAAAACTGTTTTTT. Drawing the rest from reference TRBV5-4 and TRBJ1-4, the complete variable domain is ETGVTQSPTHLIKTRGQQVTLRCSSQSGHNTVSWYQQALGQGPQFIFQYYREEENGRGNFPPRFSGLQFPNYSSELNVNALELDDSALYLCASSQGQGAREKLFFGSGTQLSVL.

This chain links TRBV20-1 with TRBJ2-1; TRBD2 matches at 13 bases. The CDR3 totals 14 residues. Trimming took 5 bases from V and 6 from J; bases not matched to a gene: 4. Germline values: CDR1 DFQATT, CDR2 SNEGSKA (reference sequence). The DNA of the CDR3 is TGCAGTGCTTCGACTAGCGGGGGGTTCAATGAGCAGTTCTTC. Encoded protein: CSASTSGGFNEQFF.

The chain has TRBV5-4 and TRBJ2-2; D might be TRBD1 or TRBD2, each matching 6 bases. V was clipped by 4 bases and J by 0 bases, with 13 bases between them. This CDR3 has 16 residues. Germline assignment: CDR1 SGHNT and CDR2 YYREEE (reference sequence). CDR3 in amino acids: CASSPRRGANTGELFF. In DNA, the CDR3 is TGTGCCAGCAGCCCCCGGAGGGGGGCGAACACCGGGGAGCTGTTTTTT.

The J gene is TRBJ1-1, the V gene TRBV20-1, with a possible D match to TRBD1 (5 bases). The CDR3 spans 13 residues. The germline gives CDR1 DFQATT, CDR2 SNEGSKA (reference sequence). Trimming took 2 bases from V and 5 from J, leaving 12 bases between them. CDR3 sequence: CSARPGLGTEAFF. CDR3 DNA: TGCAGTGCTAGACCGGGGCTGGGAACTGAAGCTTTCTTT.

V gene TRBV4-1 combines with J gene TRBJ2-2; D gene uncertain. Trimming cost V 0 bases and J 0 bases, with 8 bases left between them. Germline V gene data show CDR1 as MGHRA and CDR2 as YSYEKL. The length of the CDR3 is 16 residues. This CDR3 reads CASSQEAFANTGELFF. The CDR3 coding sequence is TGCGCCAGCAGCCAAGAGGCCTTCGCGAACACCGGGGAGCTGTTTTTT.

This clonotype was seen a handful of times. This chain uses TRBV5-1 with TRBJ2-7, with 8 positions matching TRBD2. V lost 4 bases and J lost 3; bases outside the gene matches: 6. The CDR3 totals 14 residues. Germline V CDR1 and CDR2: SGHRS, YFSETQ. The CDR3 DNA is TGCGCCAGCAGCCCCGGCGGGGGGTACTACGAGCAGTACTTC. It yields the protein CASSPGGGYYEQYF.